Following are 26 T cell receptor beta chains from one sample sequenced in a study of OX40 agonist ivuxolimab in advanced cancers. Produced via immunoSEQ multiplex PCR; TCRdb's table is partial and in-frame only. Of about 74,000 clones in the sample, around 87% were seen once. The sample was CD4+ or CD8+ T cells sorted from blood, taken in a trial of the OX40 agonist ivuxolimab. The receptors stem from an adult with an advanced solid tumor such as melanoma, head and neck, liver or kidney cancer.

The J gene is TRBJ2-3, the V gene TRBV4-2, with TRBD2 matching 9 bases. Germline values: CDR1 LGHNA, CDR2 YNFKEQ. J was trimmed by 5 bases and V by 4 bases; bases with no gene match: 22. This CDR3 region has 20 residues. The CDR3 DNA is TGTGCCAGCAGCCTCGCGCCGCCCCAGGAGGCGGGAGGGCCGGTAGATACGCAGTATTTT. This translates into CASSLAPPQEAGGPVDTQYF.

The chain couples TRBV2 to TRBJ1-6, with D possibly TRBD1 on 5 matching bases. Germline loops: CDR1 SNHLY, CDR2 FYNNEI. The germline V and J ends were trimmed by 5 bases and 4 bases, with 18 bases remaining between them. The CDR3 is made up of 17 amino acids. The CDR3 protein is CASSFTGGPIYNSPLHF. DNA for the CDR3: TGTGCCAGCAGTTTCACAGGTGGACCTATATATAATTCACCCCTCCACTTT.

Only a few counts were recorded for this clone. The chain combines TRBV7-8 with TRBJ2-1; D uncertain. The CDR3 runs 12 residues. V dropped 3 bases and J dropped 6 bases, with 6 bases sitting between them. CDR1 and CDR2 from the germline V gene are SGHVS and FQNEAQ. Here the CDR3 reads CASSFSGNEQFF. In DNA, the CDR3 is TGTGCCAGCAGCTTCTCTGGCAATGAGCAGTTCTTC.

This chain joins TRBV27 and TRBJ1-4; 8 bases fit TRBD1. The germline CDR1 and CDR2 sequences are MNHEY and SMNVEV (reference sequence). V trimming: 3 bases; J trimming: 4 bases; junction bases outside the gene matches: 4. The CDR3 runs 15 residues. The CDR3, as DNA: TGTGCCAGCAGTTTCACACAGGGGGATAATGAAAAACTGTTTTTT. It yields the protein CASSFTQGDNEKLFF.

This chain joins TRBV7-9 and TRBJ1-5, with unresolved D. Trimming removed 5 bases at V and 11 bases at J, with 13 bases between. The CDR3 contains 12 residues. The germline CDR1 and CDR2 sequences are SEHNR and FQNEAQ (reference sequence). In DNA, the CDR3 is TGTGCCAGCAGCCTGGACGTTGGGTCCCAGCATTTT. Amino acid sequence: CASSLDVGSQHF.

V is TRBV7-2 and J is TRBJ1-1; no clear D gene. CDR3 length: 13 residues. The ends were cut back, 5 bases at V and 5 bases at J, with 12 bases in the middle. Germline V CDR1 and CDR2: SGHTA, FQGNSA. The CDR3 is CASSPRRKTEAFF. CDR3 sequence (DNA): TGTGCCAGCAGCCCCAGACGTAAGACTGAAGCTTTCTTT.

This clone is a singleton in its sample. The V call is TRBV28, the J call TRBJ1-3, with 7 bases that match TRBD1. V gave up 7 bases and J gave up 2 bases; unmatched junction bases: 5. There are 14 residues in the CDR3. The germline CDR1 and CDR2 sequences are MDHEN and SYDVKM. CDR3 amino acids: CASKEGAAGNTIYF. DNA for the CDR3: TGTGCCAGCAAAGAGGGGGCGGCTGGAAACACCATATATTTT.

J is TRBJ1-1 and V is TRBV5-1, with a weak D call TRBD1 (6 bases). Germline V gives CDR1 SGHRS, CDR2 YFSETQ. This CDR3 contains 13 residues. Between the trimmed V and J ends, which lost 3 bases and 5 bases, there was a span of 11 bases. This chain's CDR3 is CASSSTGNTEAFF. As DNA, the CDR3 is TGCGCCAGCAGCTCAACAGGGAATACTGAAGCTTTCTTT.

The CDR3 nucleotides are TGTGCCAGCAGCCCTCAGACAGGAAACAATGAGCAGTTCTTC. Protein sequence: CASSPQTGNNEQFF. The chain recombines TRBV5-4 with TRBJ2-1; TRBD1 might be the D (6 bases). V shed 4 bases and J shed 5 bases, with 13 bases lying between them. The CDR3 is 14 residues long. Germline V CDR1 and CDR2: SGHNT, YYREEE (reference sequence).

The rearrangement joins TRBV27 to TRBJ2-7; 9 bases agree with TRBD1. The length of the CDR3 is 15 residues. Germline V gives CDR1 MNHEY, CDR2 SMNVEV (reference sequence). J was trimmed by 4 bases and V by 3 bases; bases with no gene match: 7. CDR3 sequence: CASSFLQGQGYEQYF. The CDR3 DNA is TGTGCCAGCAGTTTCCTCCAGGGACAGGGTTACGAGCAGTACTTC.

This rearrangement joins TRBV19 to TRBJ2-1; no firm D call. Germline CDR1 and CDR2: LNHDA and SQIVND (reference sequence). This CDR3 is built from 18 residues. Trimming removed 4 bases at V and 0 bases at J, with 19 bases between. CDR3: CASSTGWSLGNSYNEQFF. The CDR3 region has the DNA TGTGCCAGTAGTACCGGTTGGAGCCTTGGGAACTCCTACAATGAGCAGTTCTTC.

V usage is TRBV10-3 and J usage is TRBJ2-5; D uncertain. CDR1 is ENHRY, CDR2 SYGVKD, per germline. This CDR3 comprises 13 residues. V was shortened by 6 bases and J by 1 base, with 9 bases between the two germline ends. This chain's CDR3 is CAISPRIQETQYF. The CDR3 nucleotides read TGTGCCATCAGCCCTAGGATCCAAGAGACCCAGTACTTC.

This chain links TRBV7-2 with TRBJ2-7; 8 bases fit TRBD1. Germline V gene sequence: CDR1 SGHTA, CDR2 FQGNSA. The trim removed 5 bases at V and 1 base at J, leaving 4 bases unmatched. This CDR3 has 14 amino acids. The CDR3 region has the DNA TGTGCCAGCAGCCATACAGGGGGTTCCTACGAGCAGTACTTC. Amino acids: CASSHTGGSYEQYF.

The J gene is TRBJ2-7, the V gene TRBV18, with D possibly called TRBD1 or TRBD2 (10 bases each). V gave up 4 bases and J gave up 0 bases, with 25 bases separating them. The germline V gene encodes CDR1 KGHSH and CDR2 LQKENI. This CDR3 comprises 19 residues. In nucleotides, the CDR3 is TGTGCCAGCTCACGACCGGGACAGGGGCCTAGCGGGAGCTCCTACGAGCAGTACTTC. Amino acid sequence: CASSRPGQGPSGSSYEQYF.

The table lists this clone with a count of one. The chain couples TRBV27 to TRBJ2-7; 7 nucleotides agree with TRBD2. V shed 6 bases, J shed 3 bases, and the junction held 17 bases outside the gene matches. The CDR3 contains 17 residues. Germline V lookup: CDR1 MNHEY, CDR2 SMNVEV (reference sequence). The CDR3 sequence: CASRKLGAGASGYEQYF. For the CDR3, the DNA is TGTGCCAGCAGGAAATTAGGGGCCGGGGCTAGCGGCTACGAGCAGTACTTC.

Here the CDR3 DNA reads TGTGCCAGCAGGACAGGGATGGGGCAAGAGACCCAGTACTTC. This gives the protein CASRTGMGQETQYF. V is TRBV27 and J is TRBJ2-5, with 7 nucleotides matching TRBD1. The CDR3 loop spans 14 amino acids. Germline V gives CDR1 MNHEY, CDR2 SMNVEV (reference sequence). With 6 bases clipped from V and 2 bases from J, the junction kept 6 bases outside the gene matches.

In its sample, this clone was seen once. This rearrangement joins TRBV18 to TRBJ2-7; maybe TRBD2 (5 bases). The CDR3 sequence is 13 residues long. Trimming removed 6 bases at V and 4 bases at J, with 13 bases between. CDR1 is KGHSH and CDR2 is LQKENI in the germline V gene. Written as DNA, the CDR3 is TGTGCCAGCTCCCCGACTATCTTGTACGAGCAGTACTTC. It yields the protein CASSPTILYEQYF. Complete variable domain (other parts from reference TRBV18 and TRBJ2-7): NAGVMQNPRHLVRRRGQEARLRCSPMKGHSHVYWYRQLPEEGLKFMVYLQKENIIDESGMPKERFSAEFPKEGPSILRIQQVVRGDSAAYFCASSPTILYEQYFGPGTRLTVT.

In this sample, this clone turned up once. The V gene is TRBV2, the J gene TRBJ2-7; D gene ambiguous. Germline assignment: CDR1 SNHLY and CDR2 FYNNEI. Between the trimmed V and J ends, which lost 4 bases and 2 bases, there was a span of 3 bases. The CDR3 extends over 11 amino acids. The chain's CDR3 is CASSGAYEQYF. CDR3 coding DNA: TGTGCCAGCAGTGGAGCCTACGAGCAGTACTTC.

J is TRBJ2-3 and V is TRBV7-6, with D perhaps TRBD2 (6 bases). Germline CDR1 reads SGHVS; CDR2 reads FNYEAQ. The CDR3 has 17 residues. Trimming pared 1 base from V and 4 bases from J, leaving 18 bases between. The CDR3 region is CASSLVSWGGTADTQYF. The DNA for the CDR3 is TGTGCCAGCAGCTTAGTTTCGTGGGGCGGGACGGCAGATACGCAGTATTTT.

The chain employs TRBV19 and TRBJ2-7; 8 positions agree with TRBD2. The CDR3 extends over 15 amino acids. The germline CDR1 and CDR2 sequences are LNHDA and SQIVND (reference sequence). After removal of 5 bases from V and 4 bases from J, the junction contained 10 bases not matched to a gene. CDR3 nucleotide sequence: TGTGCCAGTAGTCCGCAGTCGGGAGGGCAATACGAGCAGTACTTC. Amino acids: CASSPQSGGQYEQYF.

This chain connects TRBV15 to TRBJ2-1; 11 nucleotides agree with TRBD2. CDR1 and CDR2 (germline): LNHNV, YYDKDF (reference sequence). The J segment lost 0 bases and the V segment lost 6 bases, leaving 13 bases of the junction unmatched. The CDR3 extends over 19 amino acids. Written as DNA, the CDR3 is TGTGCCACCAGTCATTCCGGGACTAGCGGCTCAAGCTCCTACAATGAGCAGTTCTTC. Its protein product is CATSHSGTSGSSSYNEQFF.

The CDR3 here is CASSLRASAAGELFF. CDR3 nucleotides: TGTGCCAGCAGCTTACGGGCTAGCGCGGCCGGGGAGCTGTTTTTT. The chain is built from TRBV7-2 and TRBJ2-2; perhaps TRBD2 as D (6 bases). The germline CDR1 and CDR2 sequences are SGHTA and FQGNSA. The germline V and J ends were trimmed by 2 bases and 6 bases, with 13 bases remaining between them. The CDR3 totals 15 residues.

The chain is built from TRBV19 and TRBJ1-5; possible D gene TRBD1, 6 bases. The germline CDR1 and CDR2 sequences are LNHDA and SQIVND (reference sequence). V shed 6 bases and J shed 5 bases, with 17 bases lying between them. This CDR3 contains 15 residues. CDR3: CASRTTGGPYQPQHF. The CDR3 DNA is TGTGCCAGTAGGACGACAGGAGGGCCGTATCAGCCCCAGCATTTT.

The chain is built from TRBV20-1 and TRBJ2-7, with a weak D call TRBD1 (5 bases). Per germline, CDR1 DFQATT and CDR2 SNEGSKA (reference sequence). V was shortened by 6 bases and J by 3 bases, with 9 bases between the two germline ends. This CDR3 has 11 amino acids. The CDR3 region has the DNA TGCAGTGCCCGACAGCGCTACGAGCAGTACTTC. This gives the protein CSARQRYEQYF.

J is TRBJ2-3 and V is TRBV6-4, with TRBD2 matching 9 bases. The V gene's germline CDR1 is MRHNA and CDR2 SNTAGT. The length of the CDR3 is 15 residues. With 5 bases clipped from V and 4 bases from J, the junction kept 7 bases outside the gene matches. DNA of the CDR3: TGTGCCAGCAGTCCATTAGCGGGAGAGGCAGATACGCAGTATTTT. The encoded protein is CASSPLAGEADTQYF.

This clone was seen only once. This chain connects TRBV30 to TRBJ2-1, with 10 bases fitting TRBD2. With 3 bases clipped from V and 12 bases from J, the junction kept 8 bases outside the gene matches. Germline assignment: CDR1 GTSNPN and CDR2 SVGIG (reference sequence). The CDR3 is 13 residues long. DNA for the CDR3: TGTGCCTGGAGACTAGCGGGGACCCCTTTGCAGTTCTTC. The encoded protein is CAWRLAGTPLQFF.